The 22 T cell receptor beta chains in this list originate from one sample, sequenced in a study of tumor and adjacent non-tumor tissue in lung cancer. Three rounds of nested PCR, following a modified ARM-PCR protocol, produced the TCRbeta library. TCRdb re-derived calls from the multiplex PCR reads in MiXCR, one entry per CDR3 protein. The top ten clones hold approximately 22% of a sample with about 110,000 distinct CDR3 sequences, over 70% of them seen once. The template was RNA from unsorted bulk tissue. Sequenced sample: lung tumor tissue. These receptors were obtained from a man in his 70s with non-small cell lung cancer.

J is TRBJ1-5 and V is TRBV6-6, with 9 bases matching TRBD1. The V gene end was trimmed by 8 bases and the J gene end by 7 bases; junction bases not matched to a gene: 6. Germline CDR1 MNHNY, CDR2 SVGAGI (reference sequence). The CDR3 is 13 residues long. CDR3 sequence: CASCGTGRQPQHF. Here the CDR3 DNA reads TGTGCCAGCTGCGGGACAGGGCGACAGCCCCAGCATTTT.

Note on this clonotype: One junction end disagrees with the germline gene, perhaps due to a read error. This sequence joins TRBV12-3 or TRBV12-4 and TRBJ2-5, with D hard to call. The CDR3 runs to 13 residues. CDR3 in amino acids: CASSLNIGEIQNF. As DNA, the CDR3 is TGTGCCAGCAGTCTGAATATAGGAGAGATCCAGAACTTC.

On this clonotype itself: One end of the junction is discordant with germline, which a read error may explain. The gene calls are TRBV6-5 and TRBJ2-5; D not resolved. CDR1 is MNHEY, CDR2 SVGAGI, per germline. This CDR3 has 13 amino acids. CDR3 sequence (DNA): TGTACCAGCAGACGTACTAAACCCGAGACCCAGAACTTC. This encodes CTSRRTKPETQNF.

Note on this clonotype: A read error may produce the germline difference seen at one junction end. In DNA form, the CDR3 reads TGTGTCAGCAGCCACCTAGGGACTAGCGGGGGCTACAATGAGCAATTCTTC. Translated: CVSSHLGTSGGYNEQFF. This chain joins TRBV11-3 and TRBJ2-1, with 14 bases aligning to TRBD2. The CDR3 length is 17 residues. Germline V gene sequence: CDR1 SGHNT, CDR2 YENEEA.

Notes on this clonotype: The junction and the germline gene differ at one end; a read error may be behind it. The rearrangement uses TRBV11-2 and TRBJ1-2; D gene ambiguous. The CDR3 contains 13 residues. From germline, CDR1 is SGHAT and CDR2 FQNNGV. CDR3 sequence: CASSLATDHGCTF. CDR3 nucleotides: TGCGCCAGCAGCTTAGCTACAGACCATGGCTGCACCTTC.

On this clonotype: Sequence at one end of the junction differs from germline and may be a read error. The J gene is TRBJ2-7, the V gene TRBV12-3 or TRBV12-4; TRBD1 matches 11 bases. The CDR3 is made up of 13 amino acids. CDR3 amino acids: CAISRTGGVEQYF. In DNA form, the CDR3 reads TGTGCCATCAGTAGGACAGGGGGCGTAGAACAGTACTTC.

A remark on this clonotype: The junction shows a germline mismatch at one end, possibly a read error. The genes are TRBV29-1 and TRBJ2-6; no definite D call. Germline values: CDR1 SQVTM, CDR2 ANQGSEA. This CDR3 has 15 amino acids. The CDR3 reads CNVEGVYSGANVLTF. In DNA, the CDR3 is TGCAACGTTGAAGGCGTTTATTCTGGGGCCAACGTCCTGACTTTC.

The CDR3 sequence: CASSAHGRRGADTQYF. The CDR3 DNA reads TGTGCCAGCAGCGCCCACGGCCGTAGGGGTGCAGATACGCAGTATTTT. The chain joins TRBV11-2 to TRBJ2-3; tentative D call: TRBD1 (5 bases). The CDR3 runs 16 residues. Trimming stripped 5 bases from V and 4 bases from J, with 19 bases between. Per germline, CDR1 SGHAT and CDR2 FQNNGV.

Comments on this clonotype: As the CDR3 is not closed by the conserved phenylalanine or tryptophan, this likely results from a read error. The DNA is omitted, as the CDR3 cannot be located on it reliably, and the CDR3 follows TCRdb's listing. The chain carries TRBV11-2 and TRBJ2-1. The CDR3 sequence runs 14 residues, both termini included. The germline CDR1 and CDR2 sequences are SGHAT and FQNNGV. The CDR3 spells CASSLARHYNEQLL.

A remark on this clonotype: A much larger clone lies a single base off, so this may be a read error. CDR3 loop: CTAAGTKNTGELFF. The CDR3, as DNA: TGTACCGCCGCCGGGACTAAGAACACCGGGGAGCTGTTTTTT. V usage is TRBV30 and J usage is TRBJ2-2, with 7 bases matching TRBD2. Germline V CDR1 and CDR2: GTSNPN, SVGIG (reference sequence). This CDR3 has 14 residues.

This sequence joins TRBV4-3 and TRBJ1-2, with D unresolved. Trimming shortened V by 10 bases and J by 10 bases, and 31 bases separated the two germline ends. The length of the CDR3 is 16 residues. Germline-derived CDR1 and CDR2 are LGHNA and YSLEER. The CDR3 protein is CANNQDSVWHPGDYTF. CDR3 bases: TGCGCCAACAACCAAGATTCCGTGTGGCATCCGGGTGACTACACCTTC.

As to this clonotype: A much bigger clone sits one base away, suggesting this may be a read error. The chain recombines TRBV12-3 or TRBV12-4 with TRBJ1-6, with a possible D match to TRBD1 (5 bases). This CDR3 contains 13 residues. The CDR3 nucleotides are TGTGCCAGCAGTCCGGACCCAGGGTCACCCTTCCACTTT. This codes for CASSPDPGSPFHF.

Concerning this clonotype itself: One end of the junction does not line up with germline, which may come from a read error. The rearrangement joins TRBV7-9 to TRBJ2-3; D perhaps matches TRBD2 (6 bases). Germline V gene sequence: CDR1 SEHNR, CDR2 FQNEAQ (reference sequence). The CDR3 consists of 12 residues. CDR3 in DNA: TGTGCCTGCTCGGGGGATGCAGATACGCAGTTTTTT. This gives the protein CACSGDADTQFF.

Points on this clonotype: One end of the junction varies from germline; a read error may be responsible. The chain combines TRBV29-1 with TRBJ2-6, with no clear D. The length of the CDR3 is 15 residues. Germline CDR1 SQVTM, CDR2 ANQGSEA. CDR3 nucleotides: TGCAGCGTTGAAAACCAGAACTCTGTGGCCAACGTCCTGACCTTC. Residues: CSVENQNSVANVLTF.

This clonotype was found once. The junction and the germline gene differ at one end; a read error may be behind it. The rearrangement uses TRBV5-1 and TRBJ2-7, with D unclear. CDR1 and CDR2 (germline): SGHRS, YFSETQ. The CDR3 is 15 amino acids. The CDR3 loop is CASSLAGSSTYEHYF. The CDR3 DNA is TGCGCCAGCAGCTTGGCCGGGTCCAGCACCTACGAGCACTACTTC. Complete variable domain (other parts from reference TRBV5-1 and TRBJ2-7): KAGVTQTPRYLIKTRGQQVTLSCSPISGHRSVSWYQQTPGQGLQFLFEYFSETQRNKGNFPGRFSGRQFSNSRSEMNVSTLELGDSALYLCASSLAGSSTYEHYFGPGTRLTVT.

This clonotype was picked up one time. The conserved final phenylalanine or tryptophan is absent from the CDR3, which likely points to a read error. This CDR3 reads CASTKNLGHYEQYL. The CDR3 DNA reads TGTGCCAGCACTAAAAATTTGGGGCATTATGAGCAGTACTTG. The rearrangement uses TRBV6-6 and TRBJ2-7, with D perhaps matching TRBD1 (5 bases). This CDR3 contains 14 residues. Germline lookup yields CDR1 MNHNY and CDR2 SVGAGI (reference sequence). V lost 7 bases and J lost 7, with 20 bases in between.

As to this clonotype: This could be a read error, since a much larger clone is one nucleotide away. The CDR3 spells CASSFSLNSPLHF. The CDR3 nucleotides read TGTGCCAGCAGTTTTTCTTTAAATTCACCCCTCCACTTT. The J gene is TRBJ1-6, the V gene TRBV28; D remains ambiguous. Germline CDR1 MDHEN, CDR2 SYDVKM. Trimming took 3 bases from V and 7 from J, leaving 7 bases between them. The CDR3 has 13 residues.

As regards this clonotype: Compared with germline, one end of the junction differs, possibly owing to a read error. This chain uses TRBV12-3 or TRBV12-4 with TRBJ1-4; D unclear. This CDR3 comprises 14 residues. The DNA of the CDR3 is TGTGTCAGCAGTTTATTTGAGGTTCATGAAAAACTGTTTTTT. Translation: CVSSLFEVHEKLFF.

Notes on this clonotype: Without the conserved terminal phenylalanine or tryptophan, this CDR3 likely stems from a read error. J is TRBJ1-1 and V is TRBV6-5; D unclear. The CDR3 extends over 14 amino acids. CDR1 is MNHEY, CDR2 SVGAGI, per germline. CDR3 loop: CASGYSWGGTEAFI. The CDR3 DNA follows: TGTGCCAGCGGTTACTCCTGGGGAGGCACTGAAGCTTTCATT.

About this clonotype itself: The missing conserved phenylalanine or tryptophan at the end of this CDR3 makes a read error likely. The chain recombines TRBV6-5 with TRBJ2-5, with D maybe TRBD2 (5 bases). The CDR3 has 13 amino acids. The germline V gene encodes CDR1 MNHEY and CDR2 SVGAGI. The V end lost 6 bases, the J end lost 5 bases, and 13 bases lay between the germline ends. The CDR3 protein is CASRRTRYETQYL. The CDR3 DNA sequence: TGTGCCAGCAGACGTACTAGATACGAGACCCAGTACCTC.

This clonotype was detected only once. An end of the junction differs from the germline gene, which may be a read error. The genes are TRBV6-2 or TRBV6-3 and TRBJ1-5, with a possible D match to TRBD1 (5 bases). The CDR3 runs to 13 residues. Per germline, CDR1 MNHEY and CDR2 SVGEGT. For the CDR3, the DNA is TGTGCCATCAGTTCTCAGGGCATTCAGCCCCTGCATTTT. It translates to CAISSQGIQPLHF.

This clonotype was counted many times. The chain combines TRBV24-1 with TRBJ1-5, with D uncertain. The ends were cut back, 1 base at V and 5 bases at J, with 8 bases in the middle. CDR1 and CDR2 from the germline V gene are KGHDR and SFDVKD. This CDR3 region has 14 residues. The CDR3 region is CATSDLHSYQPQHF. CDR3 sequence (DNA): TGTGCCACCAGTGATTTACACAGCTATCAGCCCCAGCATTTT.